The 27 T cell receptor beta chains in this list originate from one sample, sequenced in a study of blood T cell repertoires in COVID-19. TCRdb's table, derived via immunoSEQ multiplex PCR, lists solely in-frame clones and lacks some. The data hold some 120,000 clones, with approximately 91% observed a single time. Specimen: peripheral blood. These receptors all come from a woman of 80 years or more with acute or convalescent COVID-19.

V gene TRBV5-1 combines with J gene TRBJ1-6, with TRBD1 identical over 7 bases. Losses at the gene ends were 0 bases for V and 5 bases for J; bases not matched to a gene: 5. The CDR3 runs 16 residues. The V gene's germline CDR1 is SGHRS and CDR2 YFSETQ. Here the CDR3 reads CASSLAGGSNNSPLHF. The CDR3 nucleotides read TGCGCCAGCAGCTTGGCAGGGGGTAGCAATAATTCACCCCTCCACTTT. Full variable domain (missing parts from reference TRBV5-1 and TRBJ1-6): KAGVTQTPRYLIKTRGQQVTLSCSPISGHRSVSWYQQTPGQGLQFLFEYFSETQRNKGNFPGRFSGRQFSNSRSEMNVSTLELGDSALYLCASSLAGGSNNSPLHFGNGTRLTVT.

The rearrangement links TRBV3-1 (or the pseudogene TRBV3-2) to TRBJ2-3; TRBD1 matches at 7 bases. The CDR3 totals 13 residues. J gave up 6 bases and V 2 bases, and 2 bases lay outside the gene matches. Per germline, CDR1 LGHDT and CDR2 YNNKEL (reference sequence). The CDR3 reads CASSQRGHDTQYF. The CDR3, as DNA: TGTGCCAGCAGCCAAAGGGGGCACGATACGCAGTATTTT.

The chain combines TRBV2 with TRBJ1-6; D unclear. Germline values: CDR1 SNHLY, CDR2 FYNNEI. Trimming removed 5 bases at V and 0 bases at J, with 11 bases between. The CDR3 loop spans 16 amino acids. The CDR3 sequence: CASSNIQSSYNSPLHF. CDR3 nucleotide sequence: TGTGCCAGCAGTAATATACAAAGCTCCTATAATTCACCCCTCCACTTT.

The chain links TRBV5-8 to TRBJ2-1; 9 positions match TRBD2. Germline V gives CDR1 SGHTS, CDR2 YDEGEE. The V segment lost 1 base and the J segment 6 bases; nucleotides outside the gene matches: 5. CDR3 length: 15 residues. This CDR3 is CASSLSGRHPNEQFF. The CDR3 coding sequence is TGTGCCAGCAGCTTGAGCGGGAGGCATCCCAATGAGCAGTTCTTC. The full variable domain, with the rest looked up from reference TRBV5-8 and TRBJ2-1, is EAGVTQSPTHLIKTRGQQATLRCSPISGHTSVYWYQQALGLGLQFLLWYDEGEERNRGNFPPRFSGRQFPNYSSELNVNALELEDSALYLCASSLSGRHPNEQFFGPGTRLTVL.

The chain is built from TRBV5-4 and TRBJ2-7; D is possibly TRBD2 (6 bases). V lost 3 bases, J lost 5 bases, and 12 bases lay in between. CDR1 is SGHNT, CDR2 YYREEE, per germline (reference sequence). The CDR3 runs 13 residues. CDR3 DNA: TGTGCCAGCAGCTCCCGGGAGACCCACGAGCAGTACTTC. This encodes CASSSRETHEQYF. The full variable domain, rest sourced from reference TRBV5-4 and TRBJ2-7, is ETGVTQSPTHLIKTRGQQVTLRCSSQSGHNTVSWYQQALGQGPQFIFQYYREEENGRGNFPPRFSGLQFPNYSSELNVNALELDDSALYLCASSSRETHEQYFGPGTRLTVT.

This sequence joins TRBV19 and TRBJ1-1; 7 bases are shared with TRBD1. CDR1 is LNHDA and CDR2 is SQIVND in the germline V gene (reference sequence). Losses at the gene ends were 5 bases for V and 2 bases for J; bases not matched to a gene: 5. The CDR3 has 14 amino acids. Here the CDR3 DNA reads TGTGCCAGTAGTTACCAGGGGGTAAACACTGAAGCTTTCTTT. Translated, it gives CASSYQGVNTEAFF.

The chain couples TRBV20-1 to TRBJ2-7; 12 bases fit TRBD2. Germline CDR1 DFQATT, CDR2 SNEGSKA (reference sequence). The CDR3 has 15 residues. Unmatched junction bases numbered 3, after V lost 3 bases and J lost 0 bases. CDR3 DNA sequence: TGCAGTGCTAGTAAGACTAGCGGGAGCTCCTACGAGCAGTACTTC. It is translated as CSASKTSGSSYEQYF.

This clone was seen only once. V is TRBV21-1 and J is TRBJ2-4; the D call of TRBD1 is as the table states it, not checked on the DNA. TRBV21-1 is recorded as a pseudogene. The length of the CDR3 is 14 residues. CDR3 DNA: TGTGCCAGCATCCCGGACAGGGGAAAAAACATTCAGTACTTC. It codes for CASIPDRGKNIQYF.

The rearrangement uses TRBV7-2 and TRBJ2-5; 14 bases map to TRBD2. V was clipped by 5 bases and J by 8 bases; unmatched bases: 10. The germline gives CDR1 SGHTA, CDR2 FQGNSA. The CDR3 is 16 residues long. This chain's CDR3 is CASSPWTSGGWLTQYF. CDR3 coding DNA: TGTGCCAGCAGCCCTTGGACTAGCGGGGGGTGGTTAACCCAGTACTTC.

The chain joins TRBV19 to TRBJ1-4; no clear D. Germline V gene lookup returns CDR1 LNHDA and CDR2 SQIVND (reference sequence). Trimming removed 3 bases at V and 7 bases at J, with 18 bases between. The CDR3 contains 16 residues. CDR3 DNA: TGTGCCAGTAGTATTCGGGCAGCCGGGGTTCGTGAAAAACTGTTTTTT. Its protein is CASSIRAAGVREKLFF.

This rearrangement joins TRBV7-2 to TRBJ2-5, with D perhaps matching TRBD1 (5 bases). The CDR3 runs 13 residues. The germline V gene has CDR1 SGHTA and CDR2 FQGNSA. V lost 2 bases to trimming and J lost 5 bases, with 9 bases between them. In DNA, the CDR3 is TGTGCCAGCAGCTTACAGGGTTTGGAGACCCAGTACTTC. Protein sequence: CASSLQGLETQYF.

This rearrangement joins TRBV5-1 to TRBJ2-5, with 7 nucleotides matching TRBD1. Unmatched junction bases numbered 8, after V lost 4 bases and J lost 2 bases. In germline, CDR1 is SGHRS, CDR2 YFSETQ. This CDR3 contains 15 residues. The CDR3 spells CASSPPGTAQETQYF. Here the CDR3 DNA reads TGCGCCAGCAGCCCGCCTGGGACAGCTCAAGAGACCCAGTACTTC.

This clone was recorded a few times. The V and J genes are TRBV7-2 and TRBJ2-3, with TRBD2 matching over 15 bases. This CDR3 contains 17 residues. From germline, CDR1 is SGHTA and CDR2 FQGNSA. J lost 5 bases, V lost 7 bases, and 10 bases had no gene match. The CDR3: CASIGLAGGPLKDTQYF. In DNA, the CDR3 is TGTGCCAGCATCGGACTAGCGGGGGGGCCGTTAAAAGATACGCAGTATTTT.

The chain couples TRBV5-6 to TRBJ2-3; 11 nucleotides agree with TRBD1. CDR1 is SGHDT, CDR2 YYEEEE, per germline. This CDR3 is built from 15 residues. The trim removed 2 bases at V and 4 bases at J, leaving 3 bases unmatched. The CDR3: CASSLPGQGADTQYF. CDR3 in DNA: TGTGCCAGCAGCTTACCGGGACAGGGGGCAGATACGCAGTATTTT.

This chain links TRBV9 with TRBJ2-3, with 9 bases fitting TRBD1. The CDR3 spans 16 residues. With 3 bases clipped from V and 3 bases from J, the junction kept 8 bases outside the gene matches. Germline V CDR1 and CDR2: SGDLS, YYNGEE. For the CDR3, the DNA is TGTGCCAGCAGCGAGACGGACAGGGGTGGGACAGATACGCAGTATTTT. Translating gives CASSETDRGGTDTQYF. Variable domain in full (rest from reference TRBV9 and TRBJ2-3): DSGVTQTPKHLITATGQRVTLRCSPRSGDLSVYWYQQSLDQGLQFLIQYYNGEERAKGNILERFSAQQFPDLHSELNLSSLELGDSALYFCASSETDRGGTDTQYFGPGTRLTVL.

The CDR3 nucleotides read TGTGCCAGCAGTCCTCTCTTAGGAGGGGAAAGAAGGTACTTC. Encoded protein: CASSPLLGGERRYF. V and J are TRBV3-1 (or the pseudogene TRBV3-2) and TRBJ2-7; D possibly corresponds to TRBD2 (6 bases). Germline V gives CDR1 LGHDT, CDR2 YNNKEL (reference sequence). The CDR3 covers 14 residues. V lost 6 bases and J lost 12, with 24 bases in between.

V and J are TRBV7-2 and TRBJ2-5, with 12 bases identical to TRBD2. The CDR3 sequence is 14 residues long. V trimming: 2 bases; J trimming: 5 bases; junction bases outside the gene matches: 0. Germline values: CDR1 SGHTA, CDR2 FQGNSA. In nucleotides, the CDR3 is TGTGCCAGCAGCTTACTAGCGGGAGGGGAGACCCAGTACTTC. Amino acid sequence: CASSLLAGGETQYF.

CDR3: CASSHPRGTSGPGQYF. CDR3 DNA: TGCGCCAGCAGCCATCCTAGGGGGACTAGCGGCCCGGGGCAGTACTTC. The chain is built from TRBV4-1 and TRBJ2-7; TRBD2 matches at 11 bases. V trimming: 3 bases; J trimming: 9 bases; junction bases outside the gene matches: 13. The CDR3 is 16 amino acids. Germline V gives CDR1 MGHRA, CDR2 YSYEKL.

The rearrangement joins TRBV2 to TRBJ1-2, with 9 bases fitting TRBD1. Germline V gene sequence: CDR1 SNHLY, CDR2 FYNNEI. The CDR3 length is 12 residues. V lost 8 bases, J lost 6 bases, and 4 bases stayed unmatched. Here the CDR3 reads CASVRTGDGYTF. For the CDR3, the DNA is TGTGCCAGCGTCCGGACAGGGGATGGCTACACCTTC.

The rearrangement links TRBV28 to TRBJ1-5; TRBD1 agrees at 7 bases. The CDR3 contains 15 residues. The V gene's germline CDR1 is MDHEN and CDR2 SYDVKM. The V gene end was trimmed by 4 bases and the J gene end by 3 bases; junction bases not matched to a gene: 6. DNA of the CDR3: TGTGCCAGCAGTTATCCCAGGGGGGCCAATCAGCCCCAGCATTTT. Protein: CASSYPRGANQPQHF. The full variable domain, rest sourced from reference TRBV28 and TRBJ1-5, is DVKVTQSSRYLVKRTGEKVFLECVQDMDHENMFWYRQDPGLGLRLIYFSYDVKMKEKGDIPEGYSVSREKKERFSLILESASTNQTSMYLCASSYPRGANQPQHFGDGTRLSIL.

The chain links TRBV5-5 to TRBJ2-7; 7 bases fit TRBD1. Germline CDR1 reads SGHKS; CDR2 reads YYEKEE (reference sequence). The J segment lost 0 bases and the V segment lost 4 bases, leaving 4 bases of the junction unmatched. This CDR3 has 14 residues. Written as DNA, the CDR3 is TGTGCCAGCAGCCGACAGGGAGCCTCCTACGAGCAGTACTTC. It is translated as CASSRQGASYEQYF.

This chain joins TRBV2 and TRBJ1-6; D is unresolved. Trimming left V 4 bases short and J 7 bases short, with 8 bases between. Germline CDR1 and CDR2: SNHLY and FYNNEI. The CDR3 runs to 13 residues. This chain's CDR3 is CASSGEANSPLHF. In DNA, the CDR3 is TGTGCCAGCAGTGGCGAAGCGAATTCACCCCTCCACTTT.

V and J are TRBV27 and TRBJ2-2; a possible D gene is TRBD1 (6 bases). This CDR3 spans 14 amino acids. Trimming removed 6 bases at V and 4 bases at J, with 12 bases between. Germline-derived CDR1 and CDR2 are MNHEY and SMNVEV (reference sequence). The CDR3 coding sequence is TGTGCCAGCAGGACGGGACATTCCACCGGGGAGCTGTTTTTT. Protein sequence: CASRTGHSTGELFF.

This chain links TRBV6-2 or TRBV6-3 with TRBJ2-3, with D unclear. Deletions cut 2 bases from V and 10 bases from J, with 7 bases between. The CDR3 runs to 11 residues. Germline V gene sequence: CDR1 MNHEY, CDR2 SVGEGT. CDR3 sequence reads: CASSYGRSQYF. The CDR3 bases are TGTGCCAGCAGTTACGGCCGTTCGCAGTATTTT.

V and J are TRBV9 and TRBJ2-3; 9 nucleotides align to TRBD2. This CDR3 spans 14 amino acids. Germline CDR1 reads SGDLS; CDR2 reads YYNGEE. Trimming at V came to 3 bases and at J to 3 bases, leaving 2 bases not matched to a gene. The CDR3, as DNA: TGTGCCAGCAGCGCGCGGGGGGGGACAGATACGCAGTATTTT. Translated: CASSARGGTDTQYF.

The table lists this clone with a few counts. Here the CDR3 DNA reads TGTGCCAGCACCCCGGCCGGCAGCCCCTCTAGTGAGCAGTACTTC. Translation gives CASTPAGSPSSEQYF. This rearrangement joins TRBV6-5 to TRBJ2-7; D is unclear. V was clipped by 7 bases and J by 7 bases, with 23 bases between them. Germline values: CDR1 MNHEY, CDR2 SVGAGI. The CDR3 extends over 15 amino acids.

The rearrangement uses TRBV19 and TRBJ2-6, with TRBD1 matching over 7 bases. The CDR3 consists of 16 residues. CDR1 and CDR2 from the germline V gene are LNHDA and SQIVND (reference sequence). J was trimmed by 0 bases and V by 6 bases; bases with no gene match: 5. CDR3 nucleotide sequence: TGTGCCAGTAGGGGGACAGCTCTCTCTGGGGCCAACGTCCTGACTTTC. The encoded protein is CASRGTALSGANVLTF.